The present TCR beta chain was sequenced within a study of blood T cell repertoires in COVID-19. Study-level information: Samples representing acute and convalescent COVID-19 were sourced from the United States, Italy and Spain. T cells, B-cell-depleted T cells, or PBMCs supplied cDNA or gDNA.

V shed 0 bases and J 7 bases; nucleotides not matched to a gene: 5. CDR1 is SGDLS, CDR2 YYNGEE, per germline. The CDR3 is 15 residues long. Per the original data handling: Amplification from reference gene primers served as the basis for estimated nucleated cell counts. Repertoires were generated with immunoSEQ multiplex PCR, while TCRdb's copy carries only in-frame clones and drops some. V and J calls and clone size are those listed in that table; D and trimming were worked out from the DNA. Here the sample spans 250,000 to 350,000 clones, over 75% being singletons. The clonotype was recovered from a woman in her sixties with acute or convalescent COVID-19. Source material: peripheral blood. The genes are TRBV9 and TRBJ2-1; 9 bases are shared with TRBD2. The CDR3 loop reads CASSVVSGRSNEQFF. Here the CDR3 DNA reads TGTGCCAGCAGCGTAGTTAGCGGGAGATCTAATGAGCAGTTCTTC.